This TCR beta chain is from a study of radiotherapy plus CTLA-4 blockade in lung cancer. Germline CDR1 is SGHNT and CDR2 is YYREEE (reference sequence). The CDR3 has 13 residues. V was clipped by 1 base and J by 8 bases, with 12 bases between them. Study findings and constraints: Alongside interferon-beta, early blood T cell clone dynamics were reportedly the best predictor of response. After radiotherapy and ipilimumab, tumor-derived clones expanded in peripheral blood.

About this clone: What it binds is not known.

Data came from immunoSEQ multiplex PCR; TCRdb stores just in-frame clones and leaves some out. The sample holds 90,000 to 100,000 clones; about four fifths are singletons and the top ten take roughly 26%. Material: peripheral blood, obtained from a patient treated with radiotherapy plus ipilimumab. The TCR sequence derives from a human donor with non-small cell lung cancer that progressed on radiotherapy plus ipilimumab. This chain connects TRBV5-4 to TRBJ1-2, with D possibly matching TRBD1 (6 bases). The CDR3 region is CASSLNRVKGYTF. CDR3 bases: TGTGCCAGCAGCTTGAACAGGGTGAAGGGCTACACCTTC.